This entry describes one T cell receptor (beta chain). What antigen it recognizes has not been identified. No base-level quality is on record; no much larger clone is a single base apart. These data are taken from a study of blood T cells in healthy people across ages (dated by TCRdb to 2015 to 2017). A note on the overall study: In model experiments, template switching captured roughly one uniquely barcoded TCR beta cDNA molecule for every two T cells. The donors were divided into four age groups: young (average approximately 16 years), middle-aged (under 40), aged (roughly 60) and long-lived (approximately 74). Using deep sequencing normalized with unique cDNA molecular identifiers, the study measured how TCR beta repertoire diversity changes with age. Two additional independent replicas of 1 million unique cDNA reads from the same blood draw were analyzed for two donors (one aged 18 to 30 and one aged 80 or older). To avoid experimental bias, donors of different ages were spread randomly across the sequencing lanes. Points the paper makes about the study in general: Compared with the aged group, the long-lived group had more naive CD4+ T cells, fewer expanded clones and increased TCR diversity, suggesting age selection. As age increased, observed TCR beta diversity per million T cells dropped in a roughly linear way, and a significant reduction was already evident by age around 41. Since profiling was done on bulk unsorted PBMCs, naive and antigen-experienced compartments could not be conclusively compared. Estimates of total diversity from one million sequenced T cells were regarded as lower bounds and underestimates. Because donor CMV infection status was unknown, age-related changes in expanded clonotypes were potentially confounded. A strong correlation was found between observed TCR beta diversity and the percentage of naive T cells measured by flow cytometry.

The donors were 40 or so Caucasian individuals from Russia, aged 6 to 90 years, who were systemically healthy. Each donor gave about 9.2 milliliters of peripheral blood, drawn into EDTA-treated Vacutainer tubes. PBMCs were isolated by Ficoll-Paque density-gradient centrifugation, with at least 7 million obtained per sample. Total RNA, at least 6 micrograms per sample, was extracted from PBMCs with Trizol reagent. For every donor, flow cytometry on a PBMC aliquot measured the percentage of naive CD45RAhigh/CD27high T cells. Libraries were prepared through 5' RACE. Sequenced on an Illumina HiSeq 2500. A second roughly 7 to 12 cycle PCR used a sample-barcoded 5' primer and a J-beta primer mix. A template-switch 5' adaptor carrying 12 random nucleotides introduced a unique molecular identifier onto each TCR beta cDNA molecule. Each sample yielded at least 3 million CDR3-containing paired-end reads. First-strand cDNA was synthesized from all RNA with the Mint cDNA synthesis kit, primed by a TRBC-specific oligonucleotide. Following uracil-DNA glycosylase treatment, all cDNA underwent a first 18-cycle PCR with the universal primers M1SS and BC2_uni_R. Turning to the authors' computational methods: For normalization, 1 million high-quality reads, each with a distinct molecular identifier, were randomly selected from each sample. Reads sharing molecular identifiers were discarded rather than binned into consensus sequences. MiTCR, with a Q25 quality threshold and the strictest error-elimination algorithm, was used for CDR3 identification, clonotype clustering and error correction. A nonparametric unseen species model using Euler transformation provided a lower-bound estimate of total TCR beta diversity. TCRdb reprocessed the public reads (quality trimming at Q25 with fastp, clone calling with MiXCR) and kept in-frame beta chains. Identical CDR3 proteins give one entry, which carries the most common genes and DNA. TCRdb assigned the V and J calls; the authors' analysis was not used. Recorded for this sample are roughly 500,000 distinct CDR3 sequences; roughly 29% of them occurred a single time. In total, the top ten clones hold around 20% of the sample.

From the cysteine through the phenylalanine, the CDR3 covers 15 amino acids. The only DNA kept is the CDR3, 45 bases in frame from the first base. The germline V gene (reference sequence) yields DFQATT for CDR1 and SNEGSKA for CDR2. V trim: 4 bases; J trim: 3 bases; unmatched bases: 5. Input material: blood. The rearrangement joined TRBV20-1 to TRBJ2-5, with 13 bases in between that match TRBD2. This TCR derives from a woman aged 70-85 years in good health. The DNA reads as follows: TGCAGTGCTATGCCCACTAGCGGGGGGGAAGAGACCCAGTACTTC. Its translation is CSAMPTSGGEETQYF.